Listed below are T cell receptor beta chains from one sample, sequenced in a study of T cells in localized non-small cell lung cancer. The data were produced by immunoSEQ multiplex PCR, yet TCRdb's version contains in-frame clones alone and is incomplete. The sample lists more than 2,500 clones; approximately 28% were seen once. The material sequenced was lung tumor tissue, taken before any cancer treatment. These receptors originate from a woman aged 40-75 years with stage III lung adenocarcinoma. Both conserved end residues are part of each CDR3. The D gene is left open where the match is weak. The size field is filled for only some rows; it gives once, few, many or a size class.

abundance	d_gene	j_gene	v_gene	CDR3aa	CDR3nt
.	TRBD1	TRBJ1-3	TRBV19	CASSIGTATRNTIYF	TGTGCCAGTAGTATCGGGACAGCTACTCGAAACACCATATATTTT
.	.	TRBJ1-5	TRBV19	CASSIEARSNQPQHF	TGTGCCAGTAGTATAGAGGCTCGCAGCAATCAGCCCCAGCATTTT
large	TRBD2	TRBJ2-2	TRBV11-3	CASSFPSGGARSTGELFF	TGTGCCAGCAGCTTTCCTAGCGGGGGGGCCAGAAGCACCGGGGAGCTGTTTTTT
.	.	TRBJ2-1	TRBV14	CASSRDLYNEQFF	TGTGCCAGCAGCCGGGACCTATACAATGAGCAGTTCTTC
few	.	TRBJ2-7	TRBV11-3	CASTPGVPSSYEQYF	TGTGCCAGCACCCCCGGGGTTCCCTCATCCTACGAGCAGTACTTC
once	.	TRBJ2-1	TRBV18	CASSPPSSDEQFF	TGTGCCAGCTCACCACCTTCTAGCGATGAGCAGTTCTTC
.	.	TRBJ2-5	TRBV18	CASSLTTPSYQETQYF	TGTGCCAGCTCACTGACGACCCCCTCGTACCAAGAGACCCAGTACTTC
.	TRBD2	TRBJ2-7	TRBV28	CASSTPTVTSGGLAQYF	TGTGCCAGCAGTACCCCCACTGTAACTAGCGGGGGGTTGGCGCAGTACTTC
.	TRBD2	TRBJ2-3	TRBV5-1	CASSRTSGSGYTQYF	TGCGCCAGCAGCCGAACTAGCGGGAGTGGGTATACGCAGTATTTT
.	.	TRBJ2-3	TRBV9	CASSVDPRTYTDTQYF	TGTGCCAGCAGCGTAGACCCCCGAACATATACAGATACGCAGTATTTT